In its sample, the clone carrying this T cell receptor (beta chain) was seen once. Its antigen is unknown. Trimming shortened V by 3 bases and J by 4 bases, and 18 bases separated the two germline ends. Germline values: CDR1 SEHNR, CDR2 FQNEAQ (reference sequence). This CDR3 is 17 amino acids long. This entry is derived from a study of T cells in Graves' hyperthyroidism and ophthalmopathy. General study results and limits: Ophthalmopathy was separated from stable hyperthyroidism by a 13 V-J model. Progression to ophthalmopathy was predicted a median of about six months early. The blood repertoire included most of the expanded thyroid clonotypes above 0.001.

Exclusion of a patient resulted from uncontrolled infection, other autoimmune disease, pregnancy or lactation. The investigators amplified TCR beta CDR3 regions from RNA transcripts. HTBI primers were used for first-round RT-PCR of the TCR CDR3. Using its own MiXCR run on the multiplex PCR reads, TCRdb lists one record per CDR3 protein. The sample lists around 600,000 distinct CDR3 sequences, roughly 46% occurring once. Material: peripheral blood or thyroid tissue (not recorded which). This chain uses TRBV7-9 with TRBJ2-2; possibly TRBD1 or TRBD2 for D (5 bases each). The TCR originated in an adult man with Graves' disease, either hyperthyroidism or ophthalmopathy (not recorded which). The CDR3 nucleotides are TGTGCCAGCAGCTTGGAGTCGAGGGGTCGTAGCACCGGGGAGCTGTTTTTT. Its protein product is CASSLESRGRSTGELFF.